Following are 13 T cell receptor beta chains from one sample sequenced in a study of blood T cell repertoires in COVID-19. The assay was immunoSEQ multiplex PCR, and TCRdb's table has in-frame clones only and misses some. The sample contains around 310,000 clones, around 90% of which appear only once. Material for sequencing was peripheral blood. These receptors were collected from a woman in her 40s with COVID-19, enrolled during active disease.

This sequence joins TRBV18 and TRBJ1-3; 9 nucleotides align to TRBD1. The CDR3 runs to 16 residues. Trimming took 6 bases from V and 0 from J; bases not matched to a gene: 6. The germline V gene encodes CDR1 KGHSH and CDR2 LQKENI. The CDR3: CASSSGQGLSGNTIYF. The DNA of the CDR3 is TGTGCCAGCTCTTCCGGACAGGGGCTCTCTGGAAACACCATATATTTT.

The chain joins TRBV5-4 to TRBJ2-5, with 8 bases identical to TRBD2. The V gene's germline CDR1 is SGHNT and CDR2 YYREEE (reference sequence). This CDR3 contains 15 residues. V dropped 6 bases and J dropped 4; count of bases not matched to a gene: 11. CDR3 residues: CASTRSPSGGETQYF. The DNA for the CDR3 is TGTGCCAGCACCCGTAGTCCGAGCGGGGGAGAGACCCAGTACTTC.

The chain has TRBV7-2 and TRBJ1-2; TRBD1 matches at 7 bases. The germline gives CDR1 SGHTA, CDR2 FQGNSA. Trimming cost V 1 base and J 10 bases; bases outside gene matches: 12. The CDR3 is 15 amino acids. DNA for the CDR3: TGTGCCAGCAGCTTAGGACAGGGCAGAATAGAGATCTACACCTTC. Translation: CASSLGQGRIEIYTF.

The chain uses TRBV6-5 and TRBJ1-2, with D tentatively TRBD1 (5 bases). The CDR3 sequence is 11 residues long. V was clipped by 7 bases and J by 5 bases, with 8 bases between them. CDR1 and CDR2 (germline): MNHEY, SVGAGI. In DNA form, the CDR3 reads TGTGCCAGCAAAGGGACTTATGGCTACACCTTC. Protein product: CASKGTYGYTF.

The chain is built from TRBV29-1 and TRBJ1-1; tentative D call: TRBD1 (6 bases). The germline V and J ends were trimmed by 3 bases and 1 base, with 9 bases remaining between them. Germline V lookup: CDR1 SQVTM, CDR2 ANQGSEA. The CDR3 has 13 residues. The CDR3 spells CSVDQGSNTEAFF. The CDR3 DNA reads TGCAGCGTTGACCAGGGGTCGAACACTGAAGCTTTCTTT.

This CDR3 is CASKRDLNTEAFF. The CDR3 DNA is TGTGCCAGCAAGAGGGATCTGAACACTGAAGCTTTCTTT. This rearrangement joins TRBV12-3 or TRBV12-4 to TRBJ1-1; D uncertain. The ends were cut back, 7 bases at V and 0 bases at J, with 9 bases in the middle. The CDR3 contains 13 residues.

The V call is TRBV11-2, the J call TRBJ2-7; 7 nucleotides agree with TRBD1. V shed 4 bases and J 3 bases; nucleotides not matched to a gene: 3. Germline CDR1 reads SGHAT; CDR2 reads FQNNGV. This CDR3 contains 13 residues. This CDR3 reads CASSSDRDYEQYF. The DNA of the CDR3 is TGTGCCAGCAGCTCCGACAGGGACTACGAGCAGTACTTC.

CDR3 DNA sequence: TGTGCCACCGGGTCTCTCGGGGAGACCCAGTACTTC. Its protein is CATGSLGETQYF. The chain couples TRBV19 to TRBJ2-5; D is ambiguous. Germline assignment: CDR1 LNHDA and CDR2 SQIVND (reference sequence). V lost 10 bases and J lost 5, with 14 bases in between. The CDR3 extends over 12 amino acids.

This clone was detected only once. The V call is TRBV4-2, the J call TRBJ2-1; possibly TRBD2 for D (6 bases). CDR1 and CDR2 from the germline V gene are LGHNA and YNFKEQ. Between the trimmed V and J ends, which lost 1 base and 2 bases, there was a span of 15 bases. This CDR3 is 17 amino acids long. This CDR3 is CASSQGATRFPYNEQFF. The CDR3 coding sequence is TGTGCCAGCAGCCAAGGCGCGACTAGGTTCCCCTACAATGAGCAGTTCTTC.

CDR3 sequence (DNA): TGTGCCAGCAGGATGGCCGGGAGCAACTATGGCTACACCTTC. Residues: CASRMAGSNYGYTF. The V gene is TRBV5-6, the J gene TRBJ1-2; no definite D call. In germline, CDR1 is SGHDT, CDR2 YYEEEE. V lost 5 bases and J lost 2, with 13 bases in between. The length of the CDR3 is 14 residues.

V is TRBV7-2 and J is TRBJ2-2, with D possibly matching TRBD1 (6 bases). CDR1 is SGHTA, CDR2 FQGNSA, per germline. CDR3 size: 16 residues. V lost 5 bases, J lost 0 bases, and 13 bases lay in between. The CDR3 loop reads CASSKWTAANTGELFF. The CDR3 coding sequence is TGTGCCAGCAGCAAATGGACAGCTGCGAACACCGGGGAGCTGTTTTTT. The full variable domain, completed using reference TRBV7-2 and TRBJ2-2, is GAGVSQSPSNKVTEKGKDVELRCDPISGHTALYWYRQSLGQGLEFLIYFQGNSAPDKSGLPSDRFSAERTGGSVSTLTIQRTQQEDSAVYLCASSKWTAANTGELFFGEGSRLTVL.

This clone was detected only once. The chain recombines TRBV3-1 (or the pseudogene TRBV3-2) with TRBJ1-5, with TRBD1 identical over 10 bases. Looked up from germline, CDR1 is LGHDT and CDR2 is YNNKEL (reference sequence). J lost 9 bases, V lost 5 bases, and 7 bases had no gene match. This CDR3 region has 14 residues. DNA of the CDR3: TGTGCCAGCAGCTGGGGACAGGGGAAGGGGCCCCAGCATTTT. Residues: CASSWGQGKGPQHF.

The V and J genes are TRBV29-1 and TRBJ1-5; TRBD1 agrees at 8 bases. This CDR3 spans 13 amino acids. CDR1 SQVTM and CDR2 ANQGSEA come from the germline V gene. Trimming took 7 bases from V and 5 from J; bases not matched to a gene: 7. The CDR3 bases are TGCAGCGCCTGCAGGGGGCTCGATCAGCCCCAGCATTTT. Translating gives CSACRGLDQPQHF.